The 21 T cell receptor beta chains reported below all come from one sample, sequenced in a study of T cells in Graves' hyperthyroidism and ophthalmopathy. RNA transcripts gave rise to amplified TCR beta CDR3 regions. Initially, a first-round RT-PCR of the TCR CDR3 employed the HTBI primer set. TCRdb analysed the multiplex PCR reads with MiXCR anew, one entry per CDR3 protein. This sample has 400,000 to 450,000 distinct CDR3 sequences, with 14% to 15% found just once. The sequencing input was blood. The receptors originated from a man younger than 30 with Graves' ophthalmopathy.

This clonotype was counted ten times or more. The chain combines TRBV18 with TRBJ1-5; D ambiguous. The V end was cut by 2 bases, the J end by 5 bases, with 7 bases between. The CDR3 extends over 13 amino acids. Germline CDR1 is KGHSH and CDR2 is LQKENI. This CDR3 reads CASSPAQDQPQHF. In nucleotides, the CDR3 is TGTGCCAGCTCACCAGCTCAGGATCAGCCCCAGCATTTT.

V usage is TRBV4-2 and J usage is TRBJ2-3, with TRBD2 matching 11 bases. Germline-derived CDR1 and CDR2 are LGHNA and YNFKEQ. The CDR3 sequence is 14 residues long. Germline trimming cut 6 bases from V and 6 bases from J; bases unmatched to any gene: 5. CDR3 in amino acids: CASRNLAGGDTQYF. Here the CDR3 DNA reads TGTGCCAGCAGGAACCTAGCGGGGGGCGATACGCAGTATTTT.

In this sample, this clonotype turned up a few times. The genes are TRBV19 and TRBJ2-7; weak D call: TRBD1 (5 bases). The CDR3 is 13 amino acids. V was trimmed by 6 bases and J by 3 bases, leaving 12 bases between them. Germline CDR1 LNHDA, CDR2 SQIVND (reference sequence). In nucleotides, the CDR3 is TGTGCCAGTAGCCCAGGGCCAGTCTACGAGCAGTACTTC. Translating gives CASSPGPVYEQYF.

This clonotype has more than one count but fewer than ten. The CDR3 sequence: CSARDWQGAAEAFF. Here the CDR3 DNA reads TGCAGTGCTAGAGATTGGCAGGGGGCGGCTGAAGCTTTCTTT. This chain connects TRBV20-1 to TRBJ1-1; the match to TRBD1 covers 8 bases. V dropped 0 bases and J dropped 6; count of bases not matched to a gene: 6. In germline, CDR1 is DFQATT, CDR2 SNEGSKA (reference sequence). The CDR3 extends over 14 amino acids.

At least ten counts were recorded for this clonotype. The chain couples TRBV24-1 to TRBJ1-5; D is undetermined. Germline V gene sequence: CDR1 KGHDR, CDR2 SFDVKD. The CDR3 length is 12 residues. Trimming cost V 3 bases and J 5 bases, with 4 bases left between them. Written as DNA, the CDR3 is TGTGCCACCAGTGATCCTGATCAGCCCCAGCATTTT. It specifies CATSDPDQPQHF.

This clonotype has a handful of counts. The chain joins TRBV18 to TRBJ1-3; weak D call: TRBD1 (5 bases). CDR1 is KGHSH, CDR2 LQKENI, per germline. CDR3 length equals 15 residues. The germline V and J ends were trimmed by 2 bases and 0 bases, with 8 bases remaining between them. The CDR3 DNA is TGTGCCAGCTCACCAGGGGACGGCTCTGGAAACACCATATATTTT. Protein sequence: CASSPGDGSGNTIYF.

This clonotype was recorded many times. The rearrangement uses TRBV7-2 and TRBJ1-1; D not certain. V lost 1 base to trimming and J lost 7 bases, with 10 bases between them. The CDR3 extends over 13 amino acids. Germline V gene sequence: CDR1 SGHTA, CDR2 FQGNSA. CDR3 residues: CASSLVVYGEAFF. The CDR3 region has the DNA TGTGCCAGCAGCTTAGTTGTGTATGGTGAAGCTTTCTTT.

J is TRBJ2-1 and V is TRBV11-3, with D possibly matching TRBD1 (5 bases). With 0 bases removed from V and 4 bases from J, the gap between germline ends came to 10 bases. The germline V gene has CDR1 SGHNT and CDR2 YENEEA. The CDR3 totals 15 residues. The CDR3: CASSLDQGRYNEQFF. Here the CDR3 DNA reads TGTGCCAGCAGCTTAGATCAGGGTAGATACAATGAGCAGTTCTTC. Using reference TRBV11-3 and TRBJ2-1 for the parts outside the CDR3, the full variable domain is EAGVVQSPRYKIIEKKQPVAFWCNPISGHNTLYWYLQNLGQGPELLIRYENEEAVDDSQLPKDRFSAERLKGVDSTLKIQPAELGDSAVYLCASSLDQGRYNEQFFGPGTRLTVL.

This clonotype appeared many times. CDR3 sequence reads: CSVVGSGETQYF. The DNA of the CDR3 is TGCAGCGTTGTAGGGAGCGGGGAGACCCAGTACTTC. The gene calls are TRBV29-1 and TRBJ2-5, with a possible D match to TRBD2 (6 bases). This CDR3 is built from 12 residues. CDR1 SQVTM and CDR2 ANQGSEA come from the germline V gene. V was shortened by 4 bases and J by 5 bases, with 11 bases between the two germline ends.

This clonotype was seen many times. This chain connects TRBV5-6 to TRBJ1-1; D is uncertain. Germline loops: CDR1 SGHDT, CDR2 YYEEEE. Trimming stripped 4 bases from V and 5 bases from J, with 12 bases between. The CDR3 has 13 amino acids. The chain's CDR3 is CASSLGGWTEAFF. The CDR3 DNA follows: TGTGCCAGCAGCCTCGGCGGATGGACTGAAGCTTTCTTT.

At least ten counts were recorded for this clonotype. The chain carries TRBV3-1 and TRBJ2-1, with TRBD2 as a possible D gene (5 bases). V lost 5 bases, J lost 10 bases, and 21 bases lay in between. Germline V lookup: CDR1 LGHDT, CDR2 YNNKEL (reference sequence). The CDR3 length is 15 residues. CDR3 coding DNA: TGTGCCAGCAGCTCACACTCTATAAGCGGCGGGGAGCAGTTCTTC. Translated: CASSSHSISGGEQFF.

This clonotype came up a few times. V usage is TRBV27 and J usage is TRBJ2-2; no reliable D call. The CDR3 extends over 13 amino acids. CDR1 is MNHEY and CDR2 is SMNVEV in the germline V gene (reference sequence). Trimming shortened V by 7 bases and J by 1 base, and 7 bases separated the two germline ends. CDR3 DNA: TGTGCCAGCACTAGGGTGAACACCGGGGAGCTGTTTTTT. Translation gives CASTRVNTGELFF.

Concerning this clonotype: A much more abundant neighbour one base away suggests this may be a read error. The rearrangement joins TRBV12-3 or TRBV12-4 to TRBJ2-3; TRBD2 agrees at 7 bases. The V gene end was trimmed by 4 bases and the J gene end by 2 bases; junction bases not matched to a gene: 9. This CDR3 comprises 16 residues. The CDR3 sequence: CASSSLTSEDTDTQYF. Here the CDR3 DNA reads TGTGCCAGCAGTTCCTTAACTAGCGAAGACACAGATACGCAGTATTTT.

At least ten counts were recorded for this clonotype. The gene calls are TRBV20-1 and TRBJ2-1, with 9 bases fitting TRBD1. Trimming at V came to 6 bases and at J to 0 bases, leaving 6 bases not matched to a gene. Looked up from germline, CDR1 is DFQATT and CDR2 is SNEGSKA (reference sequence). The CDR3 has 15 residues. The CDR3 protein is CSATGTGSSYNEQFF. The CDR3 DNA reads TGCAGTGCCACCGGGACAGGGTCCTCCTACAATGAGCAGTTCTTC.

This clonotype was seen at least ten times. J is TRBJ1-4 and V is TRBV12-3 or TRBV12-4; 9 positions match TRBD1. J was trimmed by 9 bases and V by 5 bases; bases with no gene match: 7. This CDR3 region has 14 residues. The CDR3 bases are TGTGCCAGCAGTCCGGGACAGGGAGGTCAAAAACTGTTTTTT. This sequence encodes CASSPGQGGQKLFF.

CDR3 residues: CASTGTTKLDTQYF. CDR3 bases: TGTGCCAGTACCGGGACTACCAAACTAGATACGCAGTATTTT. The chain links TRBV10-3 to TRBJ2-3; 7 bases are shared with TRBD2. Germline-derived CDR1 and CDR2 are ENHRY and SYGVKD. V was clipped by 10 bases and J by 5 bases; unmatched bases: 12. The CDR3 covers 14 residues.

This clonotype was seen at least ten times. V usage is TRBV20-1 and J usage is TRBJ2-1; TRBD2 matches 8 bases. CDR1 DFQATT and CDR2 SNEGSKA come from the germline V gene (reference sequence). Trimming took 0 bases from V and 4 from J; bases not matched to a gene: 8. The CDR3 sequence is 16 residues long. The CDR3 is CSARDPPGRDYNEQFF. In nucleotides, the CDR3 is TGCAGTGCTAGAGATCCCCCCGGGAGGGATTACAATGAGCAGTTCTTC.

This clonotype occurred many times. The rearrangement joins TRBV20-1 to TRBJ2-1; D is unresolved. This CDR3 region has 11 residues. Germline CDR1 is DFQATT and CDR2 is SNEGSKA (reference sequence). Here the CDR3 reads CLSSSYNEQFF. CDR3 DNA: TGCTTGTCTAGCTCCTACAATGAGCAGTTCTTC.

The chain links TRBV19 to TRBJ1-5; D possibly corresponds to TRBD1 (5 bases). Germline CDR1 reads LNHDA; CDR2 reads SQIVND (reference sequence). The CDR3 has 15 amino acids. V was shortened by 5 bases and J by 0 bases, with 11 bases between the two germline ends. The CDR3 DNA sequence: TGTGCCAGTAGTGAAGAGGGGAATAGCAATCAGCCCCAGCATTTT. Its protein is CASSEEGNSNQPQHF.

This clonotype was recorded many times. The chain is built from TRBV27 and TRBJ2-1, with TRBD2 matching 12 bases. Germline loops: CDR1 MNHEY, CDR2 SMNVEV (reference sequence). V dropped 4 bases and J dropped 7; count of bases not matched to a gene: 11. There are 17 residues in the CDR3. The CDR3 DNA sequence: TGTGCCAGCAGTTCGGGACTAGCGGGTGAGCGTAGGAATGAGCAGTTCTTC. Protein sequence: CASSSGLAGERRNEQFF.

This clonotype was observed many times. The rearrangement uses TRBV11-2 and TRBJ2-5, with 9 bases matching TRBD1. Trimming at V came to 2 bases and at J to 6 bases, leaving 4 bases not matched to a gene. Looked up from germline, CDR1 is SGHAT and CDR2 is FQNNGV. The length of the CDR3 is 14 residues. CDR3 region: CASSLRQGGQTQYF. The CDR3 bases are TGTGCCAGCAGCTTACGACAGGGGGGGCAGACCCAGTACTTC.